This T cell receptor beta chain appears in the sequencing data of a study of blood T cell repertoires in COVID-19 (TCRdb year 2020). About the investigation overall: Samples from collaborators originated in the United States, Italy and Spain and spanned both the acute and convalescent phases of COVID-19. The prospective study material was composed of cDNA or gDNA derived from T cells, B-cell-depleted T cells, or PBMCs. The dataset comprised deeply sampled blood TCRbeta repertoires from subjects exposed to, actively infected with, or recovered from COVID-19. The repertoires were made available in a free public database intended to serve as a resource for research on the immune response to SARS-CoV-2. The samples were drawn from two sources: the first 160 participants of the ongoing ImmuneRACE study, and 1,000 to 1,500 subjects contributed by 6 global collaborators. A de-identified subject ID, COVID-19 status, age in years and sex were almost always included in the sample metadata. HLA class I and class II types, where available, came from metadata supplied by the sample provider rather than from assay-based typing.

As regards this clone: Its antigen has not been determined. Base-call qualities are not available, and no considerably larger clone is one nucleotide away.

Including cysteine and phenylalanine, the CDR3 has 16 amino acids. The CDR3 DNA has 48 bases and is translated from base 1. The germline V gene gives CDR1 as SGHRS and CDR2 as YFSETQ. Trimming leaves V shorter by 4 bases and J shorter by 2 bases, with the junction holding 10 bases beyond the gene matches. Collaborating institutions collected whole blood in K2EDTA tubes following their own protocols. For TCRbeta analysis, collaborators shipped samples in one of three forms: frozen whole blood, isolated PBMCs, or DNA extracted from either of those sample types. What the study reported, not specific to this receptor: How much clinical and demographic metadata was included differed by source and by participant, and the metadata was provided uncurated.

TCRbeta CDR3 regions were amplified from genomic DNA using the immunoSEQ Assay, a bias-controlled multiplex PCR. Concerning the study's data processing: The number of nucleated cells in each sample was estimated from the amplification of reference gene primers within the assay. To quantify the absolute abundance of each unique TCRbeta CDR3 rearrangement, sequence reads were collapsed and filtered. For each sample, productive Simpson clonality was calculated as the square root of Simpson's diversity index across productive rearrangements. TCRdb stores this immuneACCESS table with in-frame sequences only. Part of the clones is absent; in the studies checked, under half of the shortfall reflects unresolved V genes, and no reason is known for the rest. V and J calls and clone size are those listed in that table; D and trimming were worked out from the DNA. The sample table lists 250,000 to 300,000 clones, approximately 86% of them with a count of one. The top ten hold 2.5% to 3.5% of the sample.

This receptor was taken from a woman between 18 and 29 years old with acute or convalescent COVID-19. The chain is assembled from TRBV5-1 and TRBJ1-1, and TRBD1 aligns with 8 junction nucleotides. The source material was peripheral blood. The DNA sequence is TGCGCCAGCAGCCCCCGGGCAGGGGGCGGTAACACTGAAGCTTTCTTT. The encoded protein is CASSPRAGGGNTEAFF.